Listed here are 14 T cell receptor beta chains from one sample, sequenced in a study of breast tumors, draining lymph nodes, adjacent tissues. TCRdb re-derived calls from the multiplex PCR reads in MiXCR, one entry per CDR3 protein. The repertoire consists of hundreds of thousands of distinct CDR3 sequences, with 32% occurring once and the leading ten covering just over 1.4%. Samples came from axillary lymph nodes draining the breast cancer. The sample taken for sequencing was axillary lymph node tissue. These TCRs come from a female donor with breast cancer. Some clones in this sample may be carry-over from other donors' samples.

This clonotype has a count of ten or more. The chain has TRBV6-4 and TRBJ2-1; TRBD2 matches 9 bases. The CDR3 has 15 residues. V lost 6 bases and J lost 5; bases outside the gene matches: 8. The V gene's germline CDR1 is MRHNA and CDR2 SNTAGT. CDR3 sequence: CASRPSLAGHNEQFF. As DNA, the CDR3 is TGTGCCAGCAGACCCTCGCTAGCGGGGCACAATGAGCAGTTCTTC.

This rearrangement joins TRBV29-1 to TRBJ2-3, with D perhaps TRBD2 (6 bases). CDR3 length: 15 residues. The germline V gene encodes CDR1 SQVTM and CDR2 ANQGSEA. The CDR3, as DNA: TGCGCCAGCAGTCAGGACTACCTTAAAACAGATACGCAGTATTTT. Translating it yields CASSQDYLKTDTQYF.

This clonotype was found many times. A much larger clone differs by one base, so this may be a read error. For the CDR3, the DNA is TGTGCCAGCAGCGTAGGGGTTAGGTGGGGAGAGACCCCGTACTTC. It codes for CASSVGVRWGETPYF. J is TRBJ2-5 and V is TRBV9, with a possible D match to TRBD2 (5 bases). The CDR3 contains 15 residues. Germline V gives CDR1 SGDLS, CDR2 YYNGEE.

Concerning this clonotype: A single base separates this from a much larger clone, so it may be a read error. The rearrangement joins TRBV6-2 or TRBV6-3 to TRBJ2-5; no definite D call. Per the germline V gene, CDR1 is MNHEY and CDR2 is SVGEGT. This CDR3 comprises 14 residues. Trimming left V 5 bases short and J 4 bases short, with 14 bases between. In DNA, the CDR3 is TGTGCCAGCAGTCATGGTGGAACGGGAGAGACCCAGTACTTC. Translating gives CASSHGGTGETQYF.

This clonotype was picked up many times. V is TRBV24-1 and J is TRBJ2-1; TRBD2 matches 7 bases. CDR1 and CDR2 (germline): KGHDR, SFDVKD. The CDR3 totals 16 residues. Germline trimming cut 3 bases from V and 8 bases from J; bases unmatched to any gene: 12. CDR3: CATSDISAGVGDEQFF. The CDR3 DNA is TGTGCCACCAGTGATATTAGTGCGGGAGTGGGTGATGAGCAGTTCTTC.

A note on this clonotype: With a much larger clone just one base away, this may be a read error. Since the CDR3 does not end with the conserved phenylalanine or tryptophan, this likely comes from a read error. The chain uses TRBV6-2 or TRBV6-3 and TRBJ2-7; a weak D match, TRBD2 (6 bases). CDR3 length: 16 residues. The V end lost 4 bases, the J end lost 7 bases, and 23 bases lay between the germline ends. CDR1 is MNHEY and CDR2 is SVGEGT in the germline V gene. CDR3 sequence: CASSFGRGSRSGEQYL. Here the CDR3 DNA reads TGTGCCAGCAGTTTCGGCCGGGGGTCGAGGTCTGGTGAGCAGTACCTC.

The table lists this clonotype with many counts. A much bigger clone sits one base away, suggesting this may be a read error. A read error is likely, as this CDR3 ends without the conserved phenylalanine or tryptophan. This sequence joins TRBV20-1 and TRBJ1-2, with D perhaps TRBD1 (5 bases). CDR3 length: 10 amino acids. Germline V gives CDR1 DFQATT, CDR2 SNEGSKA (reference sequence). Trimming cost V 5 bases and J 5 bases, with 6 bases left between them. CDR3 sequence (DNA): TGCAGTGCTTGGGGGTATGGCTACACCTCC. Translation gives CSAWGYGYTS.

At least ten counts were recorded for this clonotype. The chain combines TRBV7-2 with TRBJ2-1, with D perhaps given as TRBD1 or TRBD2 (5 bases each). The CDR3 contains 12 residues. Germline V gives CDR1 SGHTA, CDR2 FQGNSA. V was cut by 6 bases and J by 9 bases, with 12 bases left in between. The CDR3 loop reads CASRQGAGEQFF. DNA for the CDR3: TGTGCCAGCAGACAAGGGGCGGGTGAGCAGTTCTTC.

This clonotype was recorded at least ten times. The V and J genes are TRBV12-3 or TRBV12-4 and TRBJ2-2, with D perhaps TRBD1 or TRBD2 (6 bases each). CDR3 length equals 14 residues. V was trimmed by 7 bases and J by 7 bases, leaving 16 bases between them. In DNA, the CDR3 is TGTGCCAGCACCCTCCTGGGGGGACACGGGGAGCTGTTTTTT. Translating gives CASTLLGGHGELFF.

This clonotype showed up many times. Here the CDR3 reads CASSLRGFHEQFF. In DNA, the CDR3 is TGTGCCAGCAGCTTAAGGGGTTTTCATGAGCAGTTCTTC. The rearrangement joins TRBV13 to TRBJ2-1; maybe TRBD1 (5 bases). V lost 2 bases and J 8 bases, leaving 10 bases between the germline ends. The V gene's germline CDR1 is PRHDT and CDR2 FYEKMQ (reference sequence). The CDR3 runs 13 residues.

A word on this clonotype: This sequence may be a read error, since a much larger clone differs from it by one base. The V and J genes are TRBV5-6 and TRBJ2-1; D assignment may be TRBD1 or TRBD2 (5 bases each). CDR3 length: 15 residues. Germline-derived CDR1 and CDR2 are SGHDT and YYEEEE. The CDR3 DNA follows: TGTGCCAACAGCTTCGCCGGGACCCAATCCAATGAGCAGTTCTTC. Its translation is CANSFAGTQSNEQFF.

This clonotype was seen a single time. The rearrangement links TRBV5-8 to TRBJ1-5, with D possibly being TRBD1 (5 bases). The CDR3 has 12 residues. V lost 7 bases to trimming and J lost 11 bases, with 16 bases between them. Germline V gene data show CDR1 as SGHTS and CDR2 as YDEGEE. The CDR3 here is CASGLGTGTQHF. The CDR3 DNA reads as TGTGCCAGCGGACTTGGGACGGGCACCCAGCATTTT.

The sample holds many counts of this clonotype. This chain connects TRBV30 to TRBJ1-5, with 9 bases aligning to TRBD1. The length of the CDR3 is 14 residues. V lost 4 bases, J lost 4 bases, and 5 bases stayed unmatched. Germline V CDR1 and CDR2: GTSNPN, SVGIG (reference sequence). CDR3 nucleotides: TGTGCCTGGAACGGACAGGGGAGGAATCAGCCCCAGCATTTT. It specifies CAWNGQGRNQPQHF. The full variable domain, rest sourced from reference TRBV30 and TRBJ1-5, is SQTIHQWPATLVQPVGSPLSLECTVEGTSNPNLYWYRQAAGRGLQLLFYSVGIGQISSEVPQNLSASRPQDRQFILSSKKLLLSDSGFYLCAWNGQGRNQPQHFGDGTRLSIL.

The chain couples TRBV5-1 to TRBJ1-2; TRBD1 might be the D (5 bases). Trimming stripped 5 bases from V and 6 bases from J, with 17 bases between. The germline gives CDR1 SGHRS, CDR2 YFSETQ. CDR3 size: 14 residues. This CDR3 reads CASRFSSGPHGYTF. The CDR3, as DNA: TGCGCCAGCAGGTTCTCGTCGGGGCCACATGGCTACACCTTC.